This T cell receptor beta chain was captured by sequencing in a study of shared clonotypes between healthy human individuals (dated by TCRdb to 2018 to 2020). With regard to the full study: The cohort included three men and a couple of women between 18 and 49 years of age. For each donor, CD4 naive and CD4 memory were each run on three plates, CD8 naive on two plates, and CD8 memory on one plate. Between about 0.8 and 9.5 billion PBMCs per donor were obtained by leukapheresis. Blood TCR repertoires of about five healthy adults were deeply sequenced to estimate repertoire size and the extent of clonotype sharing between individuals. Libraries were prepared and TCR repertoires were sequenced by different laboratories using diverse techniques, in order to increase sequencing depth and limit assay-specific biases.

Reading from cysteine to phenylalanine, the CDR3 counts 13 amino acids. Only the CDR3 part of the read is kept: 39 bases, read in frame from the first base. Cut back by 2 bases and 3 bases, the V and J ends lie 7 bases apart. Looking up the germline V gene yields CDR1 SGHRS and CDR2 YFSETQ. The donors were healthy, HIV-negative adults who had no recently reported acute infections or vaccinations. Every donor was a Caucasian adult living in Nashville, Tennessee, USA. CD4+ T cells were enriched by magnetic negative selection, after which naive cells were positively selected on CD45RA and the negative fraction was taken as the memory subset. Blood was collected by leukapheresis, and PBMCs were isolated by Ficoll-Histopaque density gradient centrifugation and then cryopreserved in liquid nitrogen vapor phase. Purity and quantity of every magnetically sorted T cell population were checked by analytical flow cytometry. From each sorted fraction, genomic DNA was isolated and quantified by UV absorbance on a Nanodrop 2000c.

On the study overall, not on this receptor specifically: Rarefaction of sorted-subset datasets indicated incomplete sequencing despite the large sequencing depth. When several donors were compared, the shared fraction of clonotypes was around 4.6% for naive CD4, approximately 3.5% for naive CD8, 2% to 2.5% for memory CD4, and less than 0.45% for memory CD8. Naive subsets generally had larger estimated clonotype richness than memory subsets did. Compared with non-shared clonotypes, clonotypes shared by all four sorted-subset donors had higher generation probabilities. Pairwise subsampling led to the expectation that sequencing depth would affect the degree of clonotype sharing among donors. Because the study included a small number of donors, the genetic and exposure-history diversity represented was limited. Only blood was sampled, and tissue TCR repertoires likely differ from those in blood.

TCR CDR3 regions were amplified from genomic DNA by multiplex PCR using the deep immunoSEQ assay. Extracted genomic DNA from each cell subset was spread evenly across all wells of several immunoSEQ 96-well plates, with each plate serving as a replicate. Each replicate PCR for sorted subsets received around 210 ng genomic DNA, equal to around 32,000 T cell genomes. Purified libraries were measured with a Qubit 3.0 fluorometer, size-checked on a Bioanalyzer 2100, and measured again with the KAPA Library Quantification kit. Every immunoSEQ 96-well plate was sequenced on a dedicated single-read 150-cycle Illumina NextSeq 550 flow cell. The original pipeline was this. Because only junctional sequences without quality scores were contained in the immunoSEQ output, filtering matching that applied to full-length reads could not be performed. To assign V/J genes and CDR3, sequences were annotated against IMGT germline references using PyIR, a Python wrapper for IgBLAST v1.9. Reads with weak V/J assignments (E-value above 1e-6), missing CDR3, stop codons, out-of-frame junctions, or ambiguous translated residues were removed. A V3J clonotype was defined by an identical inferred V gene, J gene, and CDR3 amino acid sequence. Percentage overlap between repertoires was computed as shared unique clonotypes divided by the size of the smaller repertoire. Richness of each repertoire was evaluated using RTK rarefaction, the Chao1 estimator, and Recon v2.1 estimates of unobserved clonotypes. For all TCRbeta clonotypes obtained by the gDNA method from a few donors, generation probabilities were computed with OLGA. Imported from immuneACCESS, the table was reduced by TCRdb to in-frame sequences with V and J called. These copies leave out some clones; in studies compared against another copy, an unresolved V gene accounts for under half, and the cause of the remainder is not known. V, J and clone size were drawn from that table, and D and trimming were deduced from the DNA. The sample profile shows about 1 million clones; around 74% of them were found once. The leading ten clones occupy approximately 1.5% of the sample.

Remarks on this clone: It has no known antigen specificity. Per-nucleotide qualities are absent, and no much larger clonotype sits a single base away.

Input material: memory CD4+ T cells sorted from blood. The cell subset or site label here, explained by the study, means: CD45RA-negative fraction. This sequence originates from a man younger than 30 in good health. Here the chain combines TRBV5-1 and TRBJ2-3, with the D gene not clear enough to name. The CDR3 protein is CASSFSETDTQYF. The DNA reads TGCGCCAGCAGCTTTTCGGAAACAGATACGCAGTATTTT.